This T cell receptor (beta chain) was identified in a study of control samples from healthy donors and cancer patients. Assay used: immunoSEQ multiplex PCR; TCRdb lists only in-frame clones, some missing. Counted here are around 82,000 clones, around 87% occurring once; the ten biggest clones make up around 20%. The CDR3 runs 12 residues. With 4 bases clipped from V and 7 bases from J, the junction kept 3 bases outside the gene matches. Germline V gene sequence: CDR1 MNHEY, CDR2 SVGEGT. The material sequenced was blood. This receptor was identified in a man in his forties or fifties in good health. The V call is TRBV6-2 or TRBV6-3, the J call TRBJ1-1, with 7 bases aligning to TRBD1. CDR3 bases: TGTGCCAGCAGTTGGGGACAGCTTGAAGCTTTCTTT. Its translation is CASSWGQLEAFF.